The 30 T cell receptor beta chains listed next were all sequenced from one sample in a study of T cells in Graves' hyperthyroidism and ophthalmopathy. From RNA transcripts, TCR beta CDR3 regions were amplified. HTBI primers were the set used in a first-round RT-PCR of the TCR CDR3. Each CDR3 protein is one row after TCRdb ran MiXCR on the multiplex PCR reads. Of fewer than 600,000 distinct CDR3 sequences listed, 14% were seen once; the top ten hold roughly 14%. The specimen sequenced was blood. Source of these receptors: a woman aged 40-49 years with Graves' hyperthyroidism.

This clonotype was counted a few times. The chain joins TRBV30 to TRBJ1-5; D is perhaps TRBD1 (5 bases). This CDR3 is 13 amino acids long. CDR1 is GTSNPN, CDR2 SVGIG, per germline (reference sequence). Trimming removed 5 bases at V and 0 bases at J, with 8 bases between. CDR3 protein: CAWSQGSNQPQHF. The CDR3 nucleotides read TGTGCCTGGTCGCAGGGTAGCAATCAGCCCCAGCATTTT.

The rearrangement uses TRBV18 and TRBJ1-1; D gene unclear. CDR1 and CDR2 from the germline V gene are KGHSH and LQKENI. Trimming took 3 bases from V and 4 from J, leaving 12 bases between them. This CDR3 spans 14 amino acids. The CDR3 DNA is TGTGCCAGCTCACCTCTCGGAGGGAGCACTGAAGCTTTCTTT. It translates to CASSPLGGSTEAFF.

This clonotype was counted only a few times. The CDR3: CSAVPGSGWNEQFF. CDR3 sequence (DNA): TGCAGTGCCGTACCGGGGTCAGGGTGGAATGAGCAGTTCTTC. The chain employs TRBV20-1 and TRBJ2-1, with D perhaps assigned TRBD1 or TRBD2 (5 bases each). Germline V lookup: CDR1 DFQATT, CDR2 SNEGSKA (reference sequence). The V end was cut by 6 bases, the J end by 7 bases, with 19 bases between. This CDR3 has 14 residues.

This clonotype was picked up many times. The chain has TRBV3-1 and TRBJ2-5; D may match TRBD1 or TRBD2 (5 bases each). Trimming left V 1 base short and J 4 bases short, with 13 bases between. The germline gives CDR1 LGHDT, CDR2 YNNKEL (reference sequence). The CDR3 loop spans 15 amino acids. The CDR3 loop is CASSQGGVRGETQYF. The CDR3 DNA reads as TGTGCCAGCAGCCAAGGCGGCGTGAGGGGAGAGACCCAGTACTTC.

This clonotype was recorded at least ten times. The CDR3 DNA reads as TGTGCCAGCAGCCGTTCACAGGGTGCCGGGGAGCTGTTTTTT. Encoded protein: CASSRSQGAGELFF. The chain combines TRBV7-2 with TRBJ2-2, with D tentatively TRBD1 (6 bases). The CDR3 has 14 residues. CDR1 and CDR2 from the germline V gene are SGHTA and FQGNSA. The V end was cut by 5 bases, the J end by 6 bases, with 13 bases between.

This clonotype appeared many times. J is TRBJ2-7 and V is TRBV6-1; 12 nucleotides align to TRBD2. Germline assignment: CDR1 MNHNS and CDR2 SASEGT. With V trimmed by 6 bases and J by 3 bases, 6 bases remained unmatched. The CDR3 length is 15 residues. This CDR3 reads CASRSWTSGNYEQYF. CDR3 nucleotide sequence: TGTGCCAGCAGATCATGGACTAGCGGGAACTACGAGCAGTACTTC.

V usage is TRBV3-1 and J usage is TRBJ2-1, with no clear D. The germline gives CDR1 LGHDT, CDR2 YNNKEL (reference sequence). V lost 2 bases to trimming and J lost 5 bases, with 16 bases between them. The CDR3 is made up of 16 amino acids. The CDR3 reads CASSQSGPRRNNEQFF. CDR3 sequence (DNA): TGTGCCAGCAGCCAATCCGGGCCTCGAAGGAACAATGAGCAGTTCTTC.

J is TRBJ2-1 and V is TRBV20-1; the match to TRBD2 covers 10 bases. CDR1 and CDR2 (germline): DFQATT, SNEGSKA (reference sequence). The CDR3 has 12 residues. The J segment lost 9 bases and the V segment lost 6 bases, leaving 5 bases of the junction unmatched. The DNA for the CDR3 is TGCAGTGCAAGGGGACTAGCGCTTGAGCAGTTCTTC. It translates to CSARGLALEQFF.

This clonotype was counted at least ten times. V and J are TRBV5-1 and TRBJ2-3, with D unresolved. Between the trimmed V and J ends, which lost 0 bases and 2 bases, there was a span of 10 bases. Germline loops: CDR1 SGHRS, CDR2 YFSETQ. The CDR3 loop spans 15 amino acids. The CDR3 DNA sequence: TGCGCCAGCAGCTTGGGAAGCTCCCCCACAGATACGCAGTATTTT. Residues: CASSLGSSPTDTQYF.

The chain couples TRBV6-1 to TRBJ1-1; 9 nucleotides match TRBD1. Germline CDR1 reads MNHNS; CDR2 reads SASEGT. J was trimmed by 11 bases and V by 6 bases; bases with no gene match: 7. The CDR3 has 12 amino acids. CDR3 loop: CASRSQGAKAFF. The CDR3 coding sequence is TGTGCCAGCAGGTCACAGGGGGCAAAGGCTTTCTTT.

This clonotype was observed a handful of times. The rearrangement uses TRBV9 and TRBJ2-1; unclear D gene. CDR3 length: 13 amino acids. V lost 0 bases, J lost 7 bases, and 8 bases lay in between. Germline values: CDR1 SGDLS, CDR2 YYNGEE. The CDR3 spells CASSVGSFNEQFF. The CDR3 nucleotides are TGTGCCAGCAGCGTAGGGAGTTTTAATGAGCAGTTCTTC.

This clonotype was seen ten or more times. The chain is built from TRBV24-1 and TRBJ2-1, with 11 bases aligning to TRBD2. The CDR3 has 16 residues. V dropped 6 bases and J dropped 8; count of bases not matched to a gene: 11. Germline V gene lookup returns CDR1 KGHDR and CDR2 SFDVKD. Here the CDR3 DNA reads TGTGCCACCAGTTCCACTAGCGGGGGTGTGTCCGATGAGCAGTTCTTC. It specifies CATSSTSGGVSDEQFF.

This rearrangement joins TRBV6-1 to TRBJ2-7, with D possibly TRBD2 on 6 matching bases. Germline V gene data show CDR1 as MNHNS and CDR2 as SASEGT. CDR3 length equals 16 residues. V lost 7 bases, J lost 3 bases, and 22 bases lay in between. CDR3 in DNA: TGTGCCAGCACCCCCCAGTGGAGGGGATCCAACTACGAGCAGTACTTC. Amino acids: CASTPQWRGSNYEQYF.

This clonotype was found many times. CDR3 in DNA: TGTGCCAGCGGCCCTCCGGGGCAGTACTTC. Amino acid sequence: CASGPPGQYF. The genes are TRBV28 and TRBJ2-7; D gene ambiguous. The CDR3 extends over 10 amino acids. Per the germline V gene, CDR1 is MDHEN and CDR2 is SYDVKM. Trimming left V 8 bases short and J 9 bases short, with 11 bases between.

This clonotype was seen a few times. The chain employs TRBV29-1 and TRBJ2-7, with 8 bases aligning to TRBD1. Germline loops: CDR1 SQVTM, CDR2 ANQGSEA. This CDR3 contains 11 residues. The trim removed 7 bases at V and 6 bases at J, leaving 5 bases unmatched. The CDR3 region is CSGLQGVEQYF. The DNA of the CDR3 is TGCAGCGGGCTACAGGGGGTCGAGCAGTACTTC.

V and J are TRBV28 and TRBJ2-6, with 9 bases fitting TRBD2. V lost 3 bases and J lost 0; bases outside the gene matches: 12. CDR3 length equals 20 residues. From germline, CDR1 is MDHEN and CDR2 SYDVKM. CDR3 DNA: TGTGCCAGCAGTTTCGAGATAGCGGGAGCCTTCTCCTCTGGGGCCAACGTCCTGACTTTC. Protein sequence: CASSFEIAGAFSSGANVLTF.

Many counts were recorded for this clonotype. The gene calls are TRBV28 and TRBJ1-5; 7 nucleotides align to TRBD1. Germline CDR1 is MDHEN and CDR2 is SYDVKM. There are 15 residues in the CDR3. V lost 4 bases and J lost 4; bases outside the gene matches: 7. The DNA of the CDR3 is TGTGCCAGCAGTTCCGGGACAGCAAGAAATCAGCCCCAGCATTTT. This sequence encodes CASSSGTARNQPQHF.

Regarding this clonotype: One end of the junction does not line up with germline, which may come from a read error. The chain carries TRBV7-9 and TRBJ2-2; TRBD2 matches at 8 bases. Germline CDR1 and CDR2: SEHNR and FQNEAQ (reference sequence). The CDR3 extends over 16 amino acids. CDR3 in amino acids: CTSSLEGGRKPGELFF. The CDR3 DNA follows: TGTACCAGCAGCCTCGAGGGCGGGAGGAAACCCGGGGAGCTGTTTTTT.

V gene TRBV10-1 combines with J gene TRBJ1-6, with a weak D call TRBD1 (5 bases). Germline V gene sequence: CDR1 WNHNN, CDR2 SYGVQD (reference sequence). Trimming shortened V by 3 bases and J by 7 bases, and 13 bases separated the two germline ends. The CDR3 extends over 15 amino acids. The CDR3 reads CASSERGEGNSPLHF. The DNA of the CDR3 is TGCGCCAGCAGTGAACGGGGCGAGGGGAATTCACCCCTCCACTTT.

This clonotype came up a few times. The V call is TRBV4-1, the J call TRBJ2-7, with TRBD2 matching 13 bases. V dropped 9 bases and J dropped 3; count of bases not matched to a gene: 11. The CDR3 covers 16 residues. The germline V gene encodes CDR1 MGHRA and CDR2 YSYEKL. CDR3 protein: CARYPGLAGTHYEQYF. As DNA, the CDR3 is TGCGCCAGATACCCGGGACTAGCGGGGACTCACTACGAGCAGTACTTC.

Ten or more counts support this clonotype. The chain is built from TRBV30 and TRBJ2-1, with TRBD2 as a possible D gene (5 bases). V lost 1 base, J lost 6 bases, and 10 bases lay in between. The CDR3 has 13 amino acids. Germline V gene data show CDR1 as GTSNPN and CDR2 as SVGIG (reference sequence). CDR3 sequence reads: CAWSAIGVNEQFF. CDR3 sequence (DNA): TGTGCCTGGAGTGCTATCGGGGTCAATGAGCAGTTCTTC.

A note on this clonotype: It may be a read error: a sequence one base away is much more abundant. The gene calls are TRBV7-8 and TRBJ2-3; 7 bases agree with TRBD2. V shed 11 bases, J shed 2 bases, and the junction held 10 bases outside the gene matches. This CDR3 comprises 14 residues. CDR1 SGHVS and CDR2 FQNEAQ come from the germline V gene. CDR3 nucleotides: TGTGCCTGCATGGGCGGGAGCATCACAGATACGCAGTATTTT. Its protein is CACMGGSITDTQYF.

This clonotype was seen ten or more times. The V and J genes are TRBV12-5 and TRBJ2-5; TRBD1 is a possible D gene (6 bases). The germline gives CDR1 LGHNT, CDR2 FRNRAP. This CDR3 comprises 14 residues. Trimming shortened V by 4 bases and J by 5 bases, and 14 bases separated the two germline ends. The chain's CDR3 is CASGSGEPGETQYF. CDR3 nucleotides: TGTGCTAGTGGTTCAGGGGAGCCGGGGGAGACCCAGTACTTC.

The V and J genes are TRBV30 and TRBJ1-4; 7 positions agree with TRBD1. The V segment lost 3 bases and the J segment 8 bases; nucleotides outside the gene matches: 12. From germline, CDR1 is GTSNPN and CDR2 SVGIG (reference sequence). The CDR3 runs to 15 residues. This chain's CDR3 is CAWSLGTAMKEKLFF. The CDR3 DNA reads as TGTGCCTGGAGCCTCGGGACAGCGATGAAGGAAAAACTGTTTTTT.

This clonotype was counted at least ten times. V usage is TRBV28 and J usage is TRBJ2-3; the D is unclear. Deletions cut 3 bases from V and 3 bases from J, with 10 bases between. The CDR3 runs to 14 residues. The V gene's germline CDR1 is MDHEN and CDR2 SYDVKM. The CDR3 spells CASSLSSYTDTQYF. The CDR3 DNA follows: TGTGCCAGCAGTTTGAGTAGTTATACAGATACGCAGTATTTT.

This clonotype was seen only a few times. The genes are TRBV5-5 and TRBJ2-1; possibly TRBD2 for D (6 bases). The CDR3 length is 15 residues. Germline loops: CDR1 SGHKS, CDR2 YYEKEE (reference sequence). Trimming took 3 bases from V and 7 from J, leaving 17 bases between them. Here the CDR3 reads CASSYQGPGVNEQFF. As DNA, the CDR3 is TGTGCCAGCAGCTACCAGGGTCCGGGAGTTAATGAGCAGTTCTTC.

The V call is TRBV20-1, the J call TRBJ2-7, with D tentatively TRBD1 (6 bases). CDR1 is DFQATT, CDR2 SNEGSKA, per germline (reference sequence). The CDR3 loop spans 14 amino acids. V dropped 1 base and J dropped 5 bases, with 15 bases sitting between them. The CDR3 protein is CSARVPTGPHEQYF. CDR3 DNA sequence: TGCAGTGCTAGAGTGCCTACAGGGCCCCACGAGCAGTACTTC.

This clonotype was recorded many times. This chain uses TRBV7-9 with TRBJ2-7, with D perhaps given as TRBD1 or TRBD2 (5 bases each). Per germline, CDR1 SEHNR and CDR2 FQNEAQ (reference sequence). This CDR3 region has 16 residues. V dropped 4 bases and J dropped 3 bases, with 19 bases sitting between them. CDR3 in DNA: TGTGCCAGCAGCTCGGGACGTCGAGGAATAAACTACGAGCAGTACTTC. Residues: CASSSGRRGINYEQYF.

This clonotype was counted a few times. DNA of the CDR3: TGTGCCAGCAGCCCAGGTAGTAGCGGGGCCGAGGAGCAGTTCTTC. This gives the protein CASSPGSSGAEEQFF. The chain employs TRBV7-9 and TRBJ2-1; 8 positions agree with TRBD2. The CDR3 length is 15 residues. The J segment lost 10 bases and the V segment lost 5 bases, leaving 13 bases of the junction unmatched. The germline CDR1 and CDR2 sequences are SEHNR and FQNEAQ (reference sequence).

This clonotype occurred many times. The CDR3 bases are TGTGCCATCAGTGAGTCAGGGGATTATGGCTACACCTTC. It is translated as CAISESGDYGYTF. The V and J genes are TRBV10-3 and TRBJ1-2; D possibly corresponds to TRBD1 (5 bases). The CDR3 sequence is 13 residues long. CDR1 is ENHRY, CDR2 SYGVKD, per germline. Trimming stripped 0 bases from V and 5 bases from J, with 7 bases between.